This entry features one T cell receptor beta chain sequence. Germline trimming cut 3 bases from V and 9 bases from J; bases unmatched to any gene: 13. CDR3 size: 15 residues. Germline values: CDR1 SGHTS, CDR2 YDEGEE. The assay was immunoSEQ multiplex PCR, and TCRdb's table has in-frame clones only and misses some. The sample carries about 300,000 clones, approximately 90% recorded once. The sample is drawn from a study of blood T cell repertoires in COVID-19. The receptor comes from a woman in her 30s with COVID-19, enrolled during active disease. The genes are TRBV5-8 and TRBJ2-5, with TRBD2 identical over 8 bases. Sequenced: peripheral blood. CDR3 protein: CASSWPTSAPGAQYF. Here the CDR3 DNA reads TGTGCCAGCAGCTGGCCGACTAGCGCCCCCGGTGCCCAGTACTTC.